The T cell receptor beta chain under discussion was sequenced for a study of neoadjuvant nivolumab and ipilimumab in lung cancer. About the research overall: Patients got nivolumab 3 mg/kg on days 1, 15 and 29; combination added ipilimumab 1 mg/kg day 1.

As to this clone: Its target is not known.

Libraries were prepared by immunoSEQ multiplex PCR; TCRdb keeps only in-frame clonotypes and omits some of them. Here the sample spans 40,000 to 55,000 clones, roughly 91% being singletons. This CDR3 has 14 amino acids. Per germline, CDR1 SGHAT and CDR2 FQDESV (reference sequence). Trimming left V 5 bases short and J 0 bases short, with 7 bases between. Findings and caveats of the study: Only two of four nivolumab-treated tumors gained richness and clonality by surgery. TCR clonality did not significantly correlate with pathologic tumor regression. Compared with tumor-adjacent uninvolved lung, resected tumors showed greater richness and clonality.

Source: blood, taken before neoadjuvant nivolumab, alone or with ipilimumab. This sequence joins TRBV11-1 and TRBJ2-2; D call uncertain. This TCR came from an adult with non-small cell lung cancer. Some clones in this sample may be carry-over from other donors' samples. This CDR3 is CASSRSANTGELFF. CDR3 DNA: TGTGCCAGCAGCAGGTCAGCGAACACCGGGGAGCTGTTTTTT.